What follows are 25 T cell receptor beta chains derived from one specimen sequenced in a study of CD8+CD57+ T cells in acquired aplastic anemia. It was patients with CD8+CD57+ cell expansion by flow cytometry who were chosen for sequencing. The use of genomic DNA as template underpinned the TCR beta VDJ and CDR3 profiling. Each CDR3 protein gets one entry after TCRdb re-called the reads with MiXCR. The table lists under 350,000 distinct CDR3 sequences, approximately 57% of them singletons, with approximately 1.2% in the top ten. The specimen was sorted CD4+, CD8+, or CD8+CD57+ T cells (not recorded which) from PBMCs. Receptor source: a human donor with aplastic anemia.

The genes are TRBV20-1 and TRBJ2-7; 7 positions match TRBD1. The junction had 9 bases not matched to a gene; V was cut back by 5 bases and J by 2 bases. This CDR3 spans 14 amino acids. The V gene's germline CDR1 is DFQATT and CDR2 SNEGSKA (reference sequence). The CDR3 loop reads CSAYDRVGTYEQYF. CDR3 in DNA: TGCAGTGCTTACGACAGGGTGGGAACCTACGAGCAGTACTTC.

This chain connects TRBV20-1 to TRBJ2-5, with 8 bases that match TRBD2. Near its end, the DNA agrees better with TRBJ2-7, so the J call may be wrong. CDR3 length: 17 residues. Germline loops: CDR1 DFQATT, CDR2 SNEGSKA (reference sequence). The CDR3 region is CSATDLGGGRSSYEQYF. In DNA, the CDR3 is TGCAGTGCTACCGATTTAGGAGGCGGGAGGAGCTCCTACGAGCAGTACTTC.

This clonotype was observed once. This sequence joins TRBV7-3 and TRBJ2-1; 9 bases map to TRBD2. Per the germline V gene, CDR1 is SGHTA and CDR2 is FQGTGA. The trim removed 1 base at V and 7 bases at J, leaving 5 bases unmatched. The length of the CDR3 is 15 residues. The CDR3 spells CASSLRRGGLNEQFF. In nucleotides, the CDR3 is TGTGCCAGCAGCTTAAGGCGGGGGGGCCTGAATGAGCAGTTCTTC.

This clonotype was detected only a few times. This chain connects TRBV7-8 to TRBJ1-3; tentatively, D is TRBD1 (5 bases). Germline V lookup: CDR1 SGHVS, CDR2 FQNEAQ. CDR3 length: 17 amino acids. The V gene lost 0 bases and the J gene lost 0 bases, with 12 bases spanning the gap. The chain's CDR3 is CASSLAEGANSGNTIYF. CDR3 coding DNA: TGTGCCAGCAGCTTAGCTGAAGGGGCAAACTCTGGAAACACCATATATTTT.

The chain couples TRBV20-1 to TRBJ2-3; tentatively, D is TRBD1 or TRBD2 (6 bases each). Trimming pared 0 bases from V and 1 base from J, leaving 14 bases between. CDR3 length: 16 amino acids. Per the germline V gene, CDR1 is DFQATT and CDR2 is SNEGSKA (reference sequence). CDR3 in DNA: TGCAGTGCTAGAGAAGGGGGGTCTGGTGGCACAGATACGCAGTATTTT. Translation gives CSAREGGSGGTDTQYF.

The chain uses TRBV20-1 and TRBJ2-2; D could derive from TRBD1 or TRBD2 (5 bases each). Germline CDR1 and CDR2: DFQATT and SNEGSKA (reference sequence). The CDR3 is 12 residues long. V was cut by 8 bases and J by 12 bases, with 19 bases left in between. CDR3 bases: TGCAGTACCCGAAGAAGGGACCGCAAGCTGTTTTTT. Its protein product is CSTRRRDRKLFF.

This clonotype was recorded once. J is TRBJ2-3 and V is TRBV2; 8 nucleotides match TRBD1. Trimming removed 4 bases from V and 3 bases from J; junction bases left unmatched: 3. The germline V gene has CDR1 SNHLY and CDR2 FYNNEI. CDR3 length: 14 amino acids. The CDR3 here is CASSVTGATDTQYF. The CDR3 region has the DNA TGTGCCAGCAGTGTGACAGGGGCTACAGATACGCAGTATTTT.

The chain joins TRBV20-1 to TRBJ2-5, with D tentatively TRBD2 (6 bases). V lost 5 bases to trimming and J lost 4 bases, with 11 bases between them. CDR1 is DFQATT, CDR2 SNEGSKA, per germline (reference sequence). CDR3 length equals 12 residues. CDR3 DNA: TGCAGTGCTCGCCCGGGACTAGAGACCCAGTACTTC. Protein product: CSARPGLETQYF.

V usage is TRBV19 and J usage is TRBJ1-2, with 9 positions matching TRBD1. V lost 5 bases, J lost 5 bases, and 3 bases stayed unmatched. The CDR3 has 13 residues. Germline CDR1 is LNHDA and CDR2 is SQIVND (reference sequence). CDR3 DNA: TGTGCCAGTAGTTCGGACAGGGGTTATGGCTACACCTTC. This gives the protein CASSSDRGYGYTF.

This clonotype was detected ten times or more. V is TRBV6-6 and J is TRBJ1-6, with 7 bases matching TRBD1. The J segment lost 10 bases and the V segment lost 7 bases, leaving 7 bases of the junction unmatched. CDR1 MNHNY and CDR2 SVGAGI come from the germline V gene (reference sequence). This CDR3 is built from 13 residues. The CDR3, as DNA: TGTGCCAGCACCGGGACAGTTCAATCACCCCTCCACTTT. This encodes CASTGTVQSPLHF.

The chain has TRBV7-8 and TRBJ2-1; TRBD2 aligns across 11 bases. In germline, CDR1 is SGHVS, CDR2 FQNEAQ. The J segment lost 12 bases and the V segment lost 1 base, leaving 8 bases of the junction unmatched. The CDR3 extends over 15 amino acids. The CDR3 here is CASSLVGRLAGGQFF. The CDR3 DNA sequence: TGTGCCAGCAGCTTAGTTGGCAGGCTAGCGGGAGGGCAGTTCTTC.

The rearrangement links TRBV20-1 to TRBJ2-1; 9 positions agree with TRBD1. The CDR3 runs 13 residues. The trim removed 8 bases at V and 9 bases at J, leaving 11 bases unmatched. The germline V gene has CDR1 DFQATT and CDR2 SNEGSKA (reference sequence). CDR3 in amino acids: CSTPGTGFSEQFF. CDR3 sequence (DNA): TGCAGTACTCCCGGGACAGGGTTTAGTGAGCAGTTCTTC.

As regards this clonotype: One end of the junction is discordant with germline, which a read error may explain. The rearrangement links TRBV10-3 to TRBJ2-2; D perhaps matches TRBD2 (5 bases). Looked up from germline, CDR1 is ENHRY and CDR2 is SYGVKD. CDR3 size: 15 residues. The CDR3 sequence: CASSYTGSQAGELLF. CDR3 sequence (DNA): TGTGCCAGCAGTTACACCGGGTCCCAGGCCGGGGAGCTGCTTTTT.

The table lists this clonotype with many counts. The chain's CDR3 is CASSLFAEAFF. The CDR3 DNA reads as TGTGCCAGCAGCTTATTCGCTGAAGCTTTCTTT. The chain is built from TRBV7-8 and TRBJ1-1; D is ambiguous. This CDR3 has 11 amino acids. V was shortened by 2 bases and J by 6 bases, with 4 bases between the two germline ends. Germline loops: CDR1 SGHVS, CDR2 FQNEAQ.

This clonotype came up a few times. The germline gene is not matched at one end of the junction; a read error may be the cause. This sequence joins TRBV19 and TRBJ1-3; D is ambiguous. The CDR3 contains 15 residues. Germline-derived CDR1 and CDR2 are LNHDA and SQIVND (reference sequence). The CDR3 protein is CASSIRLSSGSTIYF. CDR3 coding DNA: TGTGCCAGTAGTATCCGGCTGAGCTCTGGAAGCACCATATATTTT.

The chain has TRBV9 and TRBJ2-5, with 9 bases identical to TRBD1. The CDR3 sequence is 17 residues long. V lost 4 bases, J lost 2 bases, and 12 bases stayed unmatched. CDR1 is SGDLS, CDR2 YYNGEE, per germline. CDR3 residues: CASSISATGGLQETQYF. The CDR3 DNA reads TGTGCCAGCAGCATCTCCGCGACAGGGGGACTTCAAGAGACCCAGTACTTC.

The chain couples TRBV2 to TRBJ1-1; D might be TRBD1 (5 bases). V was pared by 2 bases and J by 7 bases, with 11 bases between. CDR3 size: 13 residues. CDR1 is SNHLY, CDR2 FYNNEI, per germline. The CDR3 sequence is CASSERAGIEAFF. DNA for the CDR3: TGTGCCAGCAGTGAACGGGCAGGGATTGAAGCTTTCTTT.

The gene calls are TRBV24-1 and TRBJ2-3; D is perhaps TRBD1 or TRBD2 (5 bases each). CDR3 length: 16 amino acids. The germline CDR1 and CDR2 sequences are KGHDR and SFDVKD. Trimming shortened V by 2 bases and J by 4 bases, and 15 bases separated the two germline ends. The CDR3 here is CATSDSGAPSADTQYF. The CDR3 DNA follows: TGTGCCACCAGTGATTCCGGGGCCCCTTCCGCAGATACGCAGTATTTT.

As concerns this clonotype: A single base separates this from a much larger clone, so it may be a read error. V is TRBV4-1 and J is TRBJ1-3; a possible D gene is TRBD1 (5 bases). Germline CDR1 reads MGHRA; CDR2 reads YSYEKL. The CDR3 runs 19 residues. The CDR3 protein is CASSQRPGTPLDSGNTIHF. DNA for the CDR3: TGCGCCAGCAGTCAAAGACCCGGGACCCCTCTTGACTCTGGAAACACCATACATTTT.

This clonotype appeared a few times. The CDR3 here is CASSFNGQGVGSPLHF. In DNA, the CDR3 is TGTGCCAGCAGCTTCAACGGTCAGGGAGTCGGTTCACCCCTCCACTTT. This chain connects TRBV5-6 to TRBJ1-6; weak D call: TRBD1 (5 bases). Germline CDR1 SGHDT, CDR2 YYEEEE. V lost 2 bases and J 9 bases, leaving 18 bases between the germline ends. The CDR3 is 16 amino acids. The complete variable domain, with remaining parts taken from reference TRBV5-6 and TRBJ1-6, reads DAGVTQSPTHLIKTRGQQVTLRCSPKSGHDTVSWYQQALGQGPQFIFQYYEEEERQRGNFPDRFSGHQFPNYSSELNVNALLLGDSALYLCASSFNGQGVGSPLHFGNGTRLTVT.

CDR3 DNA: TGCAGTGCCGGGGACAGCTCCTATAATTCACCCCTCCACTTT. Amino acid sequence: CSAGDSSYNSPLHF. The J gene is TRBJ1-6, the V gene TRBV20-1; 7 nucleotides align to TRBD1. Trimming removed 6 bases from V and 0 bases from J; junction bases left unmatched: 2. Germline V gene data show CDR1 as DFQATT and CDR2 as SNEGSKA (reference sequence). CDR3 size: 14 residues.

The genes are TRBV29-1 and TRBJ2-7, with TRBD1 matching over 7 bases. Germline CDR1 SQVTM, CDR2 ANQGSEA. CDR3 size: 13 residues. V shed 5 bases and J 3 bases; nucleotides not matched to a gene: 7. CDR3 coding DNA: TGCAGCGTTACCCCCCGGGACAGCTACGAGCAGTACTTC. This translates into CSVTPRDSYEQYF.

The chain carries TRBV9 and TRBJ1-1; no definite D call. The CDR3 length is 16 residues. Germline values: CDR1 SGDLS, CDR2 YYNGEE. The V end lost 0 bases, the J end lost 4 bases, and 16 bases lay between the germline ends. As DNA, the CDR3 is TGTGCCAGCAGCGTAGGGACGGAGGGAAGAGGCACTGAAGCTTTCTTT. Its protein product is CASSVGTEGRGTEAFF.

This chain uses TRBV7-3 with TRBJ2-5; 13 nucleotides line up with TRBD2. There are 17 residues in the CDR3. Trimming removed 4 bases from V and 5 bases from J; junction bases left unmatched: 10. From germline, CDR1 is SGHTA and CDR2 FQGTGA. The CDR3 loop reads CASSSKAGTSGNETQYF. Written as DNA, the CDR3 is TGTGCCAGCAGCTCGAAGGCCGGGACTAGCGGGAATGAGACCCAGTACTTC.

The count of this clonotype is one. V gene TRBV24-1 combines with J gene TRBJ1-2; D is undetermined. Germline V lookup: CDR1 KGHDR, CDR2 SFDVKD. V was cut by 4 bases and J by 0 bases, with 11 bases left in between. The CDR3 runs to 15 residues. CDR3 sequence: CATSDPEEPNYGYTF. CDR3 nucleotide sequence: TGTGCCACCAGTGACCCCGAGGAACCTAACTATGGCTACACCTTC.